This record covers a single T cell receptor (beta chain). Its antigen is not known. This entry comes from a study of radiation and T cells in renal cell carcinoma. Study-wide results and limits: Without pretreatment biopsies, baseline tumor clonotype presence was undetermined.

Sample time point: baseline pretreatment blood. Treatment in this sample: 15 Gy SBRT to primary tumor, nephrectomy 4 weeks later. After SBRT, blood was collected at 2 and 4 weeks, plus baseline. Produced via immunoSEQ multiplex PCR; TCRdb's table is partial and in-frame only. This table has 150,000 or so clones, roughly nine tenths appearing once. V trimming: 2 bases; J trimming: 6 bases; junction bases outside the gene matches: 6. Germline-derived CDR1 and CDR2 are MNHEY and SMNVEV (reference sequence). This CDR3 spans 15 amino acids. The chain joins TRBV27 to TRBJ1-5; 8 bases are shared with TRBD1. The sample consisted of blood, taken from a patient whose treatment included radiotherapy and nephrectomy. This clonotype was sampled from a woman aged 65 to 85 with renal cell carcinoma. CDR3 sequence (DNA): TGTGCCAGCAGTTTAGGTCAGGGGGCAGGTCAGCCCCAGCATTTT. Amino acids: CASSLGQGAGQPQHF.